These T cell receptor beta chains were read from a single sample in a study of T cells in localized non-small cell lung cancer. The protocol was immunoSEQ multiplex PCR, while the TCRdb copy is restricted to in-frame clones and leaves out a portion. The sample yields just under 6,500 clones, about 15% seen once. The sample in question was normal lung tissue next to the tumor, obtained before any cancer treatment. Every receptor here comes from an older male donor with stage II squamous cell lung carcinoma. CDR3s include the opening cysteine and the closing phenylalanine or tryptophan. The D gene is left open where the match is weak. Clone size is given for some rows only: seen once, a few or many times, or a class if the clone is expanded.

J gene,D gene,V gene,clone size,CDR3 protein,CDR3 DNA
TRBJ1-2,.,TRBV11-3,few,CASSREGYPDTQYGYTF,TGTGCCAGCAGCCGAGAAGGCTACCCCGATACGCAATATGGCTACACCTTC
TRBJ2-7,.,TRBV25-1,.,CASSELGASYEQYF,TGTGCCAGCAGTGAACTTGGGGCCAGCTACGAGCAGTACTTC
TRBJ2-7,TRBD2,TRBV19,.,CASRAPGLALEQYF,TGTGCCAGTAGGGCACCGGGACTAGCCCTCGAGCAGTACTTC
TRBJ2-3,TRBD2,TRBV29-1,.,CSVDGGLRTDTQYF,TGCAGCGTTGATGGGGGACTACGCACAGATACGCAGTATTTT
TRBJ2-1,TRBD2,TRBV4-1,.,CASSRRTSGADNEQFF,TGCGCCAGCAGCCGGAGGACTAGCGGGGCAGACAATGAGCAGTTCTTC
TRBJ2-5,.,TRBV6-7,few,CASSEGLPQYF,TGTGCCAGCAGTGAAGGCCTACCCCAGTACTTC
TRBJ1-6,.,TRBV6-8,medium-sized,CASSTLGRGSESPLHF,TGTGCCAGCAGTACCCTTGGGAGAGGGTCCGAGTCACCCCTCCACTTT
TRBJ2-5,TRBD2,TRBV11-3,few,CASSSNPGLASETQYF,TGTGCCAGCAGTTCCAACCCGGGACTAGCGTCGGAGACCCAGTACTTC
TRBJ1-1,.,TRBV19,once,CASTGRAPLIEAFF,TGTGCCAGTACCGGCAGGGCCCCTCTTATCGAAGCTTTCTTT
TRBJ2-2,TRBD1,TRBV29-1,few,CSVGRQGAATGELFF,TGCAGCGTCGGACGACAGGGAGCCGCCACCGGGGAGCTGTTTTTT
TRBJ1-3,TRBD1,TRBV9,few,CASSVEQGPGNTIYF,TGTGCCAGCAGCGTAGAACAGGGGCCTGGAAACACCATATATTTT
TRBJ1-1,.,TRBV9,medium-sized,CASSARDSTEAFF,TGTGCCAGCAGCGCCCGAGACAGTACTGAAGCTTTCTTT
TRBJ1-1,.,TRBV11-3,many,CASSHDRQNTEAFF,TGTGCCAGCAGCCATGACCGTCAGAACACTGAAGCTTTCTTT
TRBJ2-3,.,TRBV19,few,CASSDTSTDTQYF,TGTGCCAGTAGTGATACTAGCACAGATACGCAGTATTTT
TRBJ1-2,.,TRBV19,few,CASSSVVGGNYGYTF,TGTGCCAGTAGCTCGGTTGTTGGGGGTAACTATGGCTACACCTTC
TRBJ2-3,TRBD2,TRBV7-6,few,CASSLSIGRAGGLADTQYF,TGTGCCAGCAGCTTAAGCATCGGGAGAGCGGGGGGGTTGGCAGATACGCAGTATTTT
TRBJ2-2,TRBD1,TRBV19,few,CASRGDRDSGELFF,TGTGCCAGTAGGGGGGACAGGGATTCCGGGGAGCTGTTTTTT
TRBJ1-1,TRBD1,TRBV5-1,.,CASSRTGTNTEAFF,TGCGCCAGCAGTCGGACAGGGACGAACACTGAAGCTTTCTTT
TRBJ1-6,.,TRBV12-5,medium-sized,CASKDNYSPLHF,TGTGCCAGCAAAGACAACTATTCACCCCTCCACTTT
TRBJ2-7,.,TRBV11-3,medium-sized,CASSYNPQISTYEQYF,TGTGCCAGCAGCTACAACCCCCAGATATCCACCTACGAGCAGTACTTC
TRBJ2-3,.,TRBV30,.,CAWSVGQNTDTQYF,TGTGCCTGGAGTGTGGGCCAGAACACAGATACGCAGTATTTT
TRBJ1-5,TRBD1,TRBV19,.,CASSEIGTAGFLDRPQHF,TGTGCCAGTAGTGAAATCGGGACAGCAGGATTCCTCGATCGGCCCCAGCATTTT
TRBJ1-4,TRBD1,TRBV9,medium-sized,CASSVDVGTGPNEKLFF,TGTGCCAGCAGCGTAGATGTTGGGACAGGGCCAAATGAAAAACTGTTTTTT
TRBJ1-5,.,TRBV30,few,CAWSRAGGSQHF,TGTGCCTGGAGCCGGGCGGGGGGGAGCCAGCATTTT
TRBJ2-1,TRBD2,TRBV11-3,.,CASSLGLANAYNEQFF,TGTGCCAGCAGCCTGGGACTAGCCAACGCCTACAATGAGCAGTTCTTC
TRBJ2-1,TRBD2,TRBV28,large,CASSFSGGPGNEQFF,TGTGCCAGCAGTTTCTCGGGAGGCCCGGGCAATGAGCAGTTCTTC
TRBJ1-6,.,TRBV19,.,CASSASSYNSPLHF,TGTGCCAGTAGTGCGAGCTCCTATAATTCACCCCTCCACTTT
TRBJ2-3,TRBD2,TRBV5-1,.,CASSLSTGGPTDTQYF,TGCGCCAGCAGCTTGAGTACGGGGGGGCCCACAGATACGCAGTATTTT
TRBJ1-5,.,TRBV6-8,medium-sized,CASSDTGRQPQHF,TGTGCCAGCAGCGATACAGGGCGACAGCCCCAGCATTTT
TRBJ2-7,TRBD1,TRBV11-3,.,CASSLDRGRSYEQYF,TGTGCCAGCAGCCTAGACAGGGGCCGGTCCTACGAGCAGTACTTC
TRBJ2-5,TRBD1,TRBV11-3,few,CASSPAKGQQETQYF,TGTGCCAGCAGCCCTGCAAAGGGACAGCAAGAGACCCAGTACTTC
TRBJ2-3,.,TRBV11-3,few,CASSLKPLASGTDTQYF,TGTGCCAGCAGCTTGAAACCCCTCGCGAGCGGCACAGATACGCAGTATTTT
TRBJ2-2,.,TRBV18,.,CASSPRTDYTGELFF,TGTGCCAGCTCACCTCGTACAGACTACACCGGGGAGCTGTTTTTT
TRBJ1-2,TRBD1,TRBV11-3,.,CASSSGTGSNYGYTF,TGTGCCAGCAGCAGCGGGACAGGTTCTAACTATGGCTACACCTTC
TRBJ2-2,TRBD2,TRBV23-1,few,CASSPKRAGTGELFF,TGCGCCAGCAGCCCAAAAAGAGCGGGAACCGGGGAGCTGTTTTTT
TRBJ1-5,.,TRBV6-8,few,CASSYSEQPQHF,TGTGCCAGCAGTTACTCGGAACAGCCCCAGCATTTT
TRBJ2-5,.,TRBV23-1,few,CASSQYTHLQETQYF,TGCGCCAGCAGTCAGTATACGCACCTCCAAGAGACCCAGTACTTC
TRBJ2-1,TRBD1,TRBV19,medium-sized,CASSMGTGAPNEQFF,TGTGCCAGTAGTATGGGGACAGGGGCGCCCAATGAGCAGTTCTTC
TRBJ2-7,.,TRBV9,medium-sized,CASSVTGGSYEQYF,TGTGCCAGCAGCGTGACAGGTGGGAGCTACGAGCAGTACTTC
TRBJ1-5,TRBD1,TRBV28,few,CASRSRKQGAGQPQHF,TGTGCCAGCAGGTCCCGGAAACAGGGGGCCGGTCAGCCCCAGCATTTT
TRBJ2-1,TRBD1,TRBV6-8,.,CAISGQGANEQFF,TGTGCCATCAGTGGACAGGGGGCAAATGAGCAGTTCTTC
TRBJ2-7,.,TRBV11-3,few,CASSLGDGGLYEQYF,TGTGCCAGCAGCTTAGGCGACGGGGGGCTTTACGAGCAGTACTTC
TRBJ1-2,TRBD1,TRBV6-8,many,CASRPTDRVRQGYTF,TGTGCCAGCAGACCAACAGACAGGGTACGACAGGGCTACACCTTC
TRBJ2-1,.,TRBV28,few,CASLAPSSYNEQFF,TGTGCCAGCTTAGCGCCCAGCTCCTACAATGAGCAGTTCTTC
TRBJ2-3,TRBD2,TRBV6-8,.,CASSGERGAYTQYF,TGTGCCAGCAGTGGGGAGCGGGGGGCCTATACGCAGTATTTT
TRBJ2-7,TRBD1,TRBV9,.,CASSVRQGDLEQYF,TGTGCCAGCAGCGTCCGACAGGGGGATCTCGAGCAGTACTTC
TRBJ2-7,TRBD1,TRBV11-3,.,CASSFPGQRYEQYF,TGTGCCAGCAGCTTCCCGGGACAGAGATACGAGCAGTACTTC
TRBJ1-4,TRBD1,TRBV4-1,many,CASSQGIPGGRGEKLFF,TGCGCCAGCAGCCAAGGGATCCCAGGGGGACGGGGGGAAAAACTGTTTTTT
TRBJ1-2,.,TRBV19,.,CASSAKQEIYGYTF,TGTGCCAGTAGTGCGAAACAGGAGATATATGGCTACACCTTC
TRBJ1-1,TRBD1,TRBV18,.,CASSSQGAGGNTEAFF,TGTGCCAGCTCATCACAGGGGGCCGGGGGAAACACTGAAGCTTTCTTT
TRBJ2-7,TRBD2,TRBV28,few,CASSLSGTSGARQYF,TGTGCCAGCAGTTTATCGGGGACTAGCGGGGCCCGGCAGTACTTC
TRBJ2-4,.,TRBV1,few,CASSQDFSGAAKNIQYF,TGCGCCAGCAGCCAAGATTTCAGCGGGGCAGCCAAAAACATTCAGTACTTC
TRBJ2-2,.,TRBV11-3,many,CASSPGTFTGELFF,TGTGCCAGCAGCCCCGGGACCTTCACCGGGGAGCTGTTTTTT
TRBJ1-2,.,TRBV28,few,CASSETRFGDGYTF,TGTGCCAGCAGCGAGACAAGGTTTGGGGATGGCTACACCTTC
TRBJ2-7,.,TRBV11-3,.,CASTENRDLSPYEQYF,TGTGCCAGCACCGAGAACAGGGACCTATCCCCCTACGAGCAGTACTTC
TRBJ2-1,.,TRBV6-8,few,CASSSGFGAEQFF,TGTGCCAGCAGTTCAGGGTTCGGGGCTGAGCAGTTCTTC
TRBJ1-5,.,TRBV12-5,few,CASTPAQGPTVNQPQHF,TGTGCCAGCACCCCGGCACAGGGCCCGACCGTCAATCAGCCCCAGCATTTT
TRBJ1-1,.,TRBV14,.,CASSQEGPMNTEAFF,TGTGCCAGCAGCCAAGAAGGGCCCATGAACACTGAAGCTTTCTTT
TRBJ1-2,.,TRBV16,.,CASSQSRTGYTF,TGTGCCAGCAGCCAATCTCGGACAGGCTACACCTTC